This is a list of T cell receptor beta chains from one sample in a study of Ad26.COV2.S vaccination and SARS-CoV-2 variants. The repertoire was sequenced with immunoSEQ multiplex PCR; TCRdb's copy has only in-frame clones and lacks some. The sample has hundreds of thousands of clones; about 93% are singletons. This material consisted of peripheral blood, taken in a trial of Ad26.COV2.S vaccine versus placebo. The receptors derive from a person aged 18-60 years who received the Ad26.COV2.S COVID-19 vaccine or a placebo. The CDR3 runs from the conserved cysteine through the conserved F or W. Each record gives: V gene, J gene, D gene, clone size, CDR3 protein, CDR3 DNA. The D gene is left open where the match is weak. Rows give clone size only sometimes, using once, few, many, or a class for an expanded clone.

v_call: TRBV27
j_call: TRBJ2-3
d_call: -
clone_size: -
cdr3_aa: CASSSPGRSSTDTQYF
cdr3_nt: TGTGCCAGCAGTTCACCGGGACGGAGTTCCACAGATACGCAGTATTTT

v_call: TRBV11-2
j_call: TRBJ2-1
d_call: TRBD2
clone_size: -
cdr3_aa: CASNGLGWREQFF
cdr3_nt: TGTGCCAGCAACGGACTAGGATGGCGGGAGCAGTTCTTC

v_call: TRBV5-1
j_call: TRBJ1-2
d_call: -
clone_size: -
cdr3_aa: CASSLDPGSNYGYTF
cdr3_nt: TGCGCCAGCAGCTTGGATCCGGGGAGCAACTATGGCTACACCTTC

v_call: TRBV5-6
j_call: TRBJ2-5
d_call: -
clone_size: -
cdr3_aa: CASSVGYQETQYF
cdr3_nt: TGTGCCAGCAGTGTAGGCTACCAAGAGACCCAGTACTTC

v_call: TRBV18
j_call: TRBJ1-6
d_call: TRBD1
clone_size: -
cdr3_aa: CASSPLGTGVSYNSPLHF
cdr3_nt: TGTGCCAGCTCACCGTTAGGGACAGGGGTATCCTATAATTCACCCCTCCACTTT

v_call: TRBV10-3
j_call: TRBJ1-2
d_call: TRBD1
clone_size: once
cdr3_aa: CAISDYGQGGTWGYTF
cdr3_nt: TGTGCCATCAGTGATTACGGACAGGGGGGGACTTGGGGCTACACCTTC

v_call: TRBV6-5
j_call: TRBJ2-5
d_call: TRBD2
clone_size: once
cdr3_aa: CASSYLAGGQETQYF
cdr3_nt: TGTGCCAGCAGTTACCTAGCGGGAGGCCAAGAGACCCAGTACTTC

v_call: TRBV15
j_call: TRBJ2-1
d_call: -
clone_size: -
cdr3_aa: CASKPGSIYNEQFF
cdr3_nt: TGTGCCTCCAAGCCTGGAAGTATCTACAATGAGCAGTTCTTC

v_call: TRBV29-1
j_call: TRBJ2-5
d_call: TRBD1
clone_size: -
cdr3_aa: CSVVLDRYTQYF
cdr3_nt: TGCAGCGTTGTGCTGGACAGGTACACCCAGTACTTC

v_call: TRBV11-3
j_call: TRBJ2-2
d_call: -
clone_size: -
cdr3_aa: CASQKSVGELFF
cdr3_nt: TGTGCCAGCCAAAAGTCGGTCGGGGAGCTGTTTTTT